The source of this T cell receptor (beta chain) is a study of T cells after somatic rescue of genetic block. TCRdb's copy holds only in-frame clones and misses some; the assay was immunoSEQ multiplex PCR. The sample includes roughly 110,000 clones, under 95% of them seen just once. Germline values: CDR1 MGHDK, CDR2 SYGVNS. CDR3 length: 13 amino acids. Trimming at V came to 5 bases and at J to 5 bases, leaving 5 bases not matched to a gene. The sequencing sample was made of peripheral blood mononuclear cells (PBMCs). The chain carries TRBV25-1 and TRBJ1-2, with 7 bases identical to TRBD1. The receptor was derived from a woman aged 18-29 years. The CDR3 DNA sequence: TGTGCCAGCAGTCTTACAGGGGAATATGGCTACACCTTC. Its protein is CASSLTGEYGYTF.